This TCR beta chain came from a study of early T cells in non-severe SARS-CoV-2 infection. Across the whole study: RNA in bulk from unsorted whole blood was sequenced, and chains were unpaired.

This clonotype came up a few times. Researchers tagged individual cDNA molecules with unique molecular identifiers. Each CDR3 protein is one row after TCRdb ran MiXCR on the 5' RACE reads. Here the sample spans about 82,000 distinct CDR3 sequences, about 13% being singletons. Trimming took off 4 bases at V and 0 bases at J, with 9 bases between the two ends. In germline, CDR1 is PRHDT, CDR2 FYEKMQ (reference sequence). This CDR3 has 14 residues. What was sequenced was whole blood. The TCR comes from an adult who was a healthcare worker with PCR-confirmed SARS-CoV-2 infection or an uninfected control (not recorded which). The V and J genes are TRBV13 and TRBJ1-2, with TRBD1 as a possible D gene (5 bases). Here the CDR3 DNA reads TGTGCCAGCAGCTGGGGCGGGACTAACTATGGCTACACCTTC. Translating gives CASSWGGTNYGYTF.